The next 25 T cell receptor beta chains were all read from a single sample in a study of breast tumors, draining lymph nodes, adjacent tissues. In TCRdb, the multiplex PCR reads were re-called with MiXCR into one record per CDR3 protein. The sample has over 250,000 distinct CDR3 sequences; 30% are singletons. Samples came from axillary lymph nodes draining the breast cancer. Specimen: axillary lymph node tissue. The source of these receptors is a female donor with breast cancer. Some clones in this sample may be carry-over from other donors' samples.

This chain uses TRBV2 with TRBJ1-5, with D uncertain. Trimming removed 3 bases at V and 11 bases at J, with 17 bases between. This CDR3 contains 14 residues. The germline V gene encodes CDR1 SNHLY and CDR2 FYNNEI. The CDR3 protein is CASSDSSGRETQHF. CDR3 coding DNA: TGTGCCAGCAGTGACTCCAGCGGGAGGGAGACCCAGCATTTT.

In its sample, this clonotype was seen many times. This chain links TRBV10-3 with TRBJ2-7; 11 positions agree with TRBD2. The ends lost 6 bases at V and 4 bases at J; junction bases unmatched: 5. The CDR3 covers 14 residues. From germline, CDR1 is ENHRY and CDR2 SYGVKD. DNA of the CDR3: TGTGCCATCAGGCTAACTAGCGGGAGTTACGAGCAGTACTTC. Its translation: CAIRLTSGSYEQYF.

This clonotype was seen repeatedly, ten times or more. The chain uses TRBV5-1 and TRBJ2-3; D is uncertain. V was trimmed by 3 bases and J by 2 bases, leaving 13 bases between them. The germline V gene has CDR1 SGHRS and CDR2 YFSETQ. This CDR3 comprises 15 residues. CDR3: CASSSQLSATDTQYF. The CDR3 nucleotides are TGCGCCAGCAGCTCACAACTTTCAGCCACAGATACGCAGTATTTT.

The sample holds many counts of this clonotype. The chain carries TRBV6-5 and TRBJ2-3; D is possibly TRBD2 (5 bases). The CDR3 has 11 amino acids. Germline V gives CDR1 MNHEY, CDR2 SVGAGI. V was shortened by 2 bases and J by 8 bases, with 5 bases between the two germline ends. The CDR3 sequence is CASSYGGTQYF. The CDR3 DNA sequence: TGTGCCAGCAGTTACGGAGGTACGCAGTATTTT.

This clonotype has ten or more counts. The V call is TRBV29-1, the J call TRBJ2-1; a possible D gene is TRBD2 (5 bases). This CDR3 comprises 12 residues. V dropped 4 bases and J dropped 7 bases, with 11 bases sitting between them. The V gene's germline CDR1 is SQVTM and CDR2 ANQGSEA. The chain's CDR3 is CSVGPSGNEQFF. CDR3 sequence (DNA): TGCAGCGTTGGGCCATCGGGGAATGAGCAGTTCTTC.

This clonotype was seen many times. CDR3 loop: CAFQGGSAHEQYF. CDR3 nucleotides: TGTGCCTTTCAGGGCGGGAGTGCGCACGAGCAGTACTTC. The chain links TRBV2 to TRBJ2-7; TRBD2 matches 7 bases. Germline CDR1 reads SNHLY; CDR2 reads FYNNEI. The CDR3 spans 13 residues. V was clipped by 11 bases and J by 5 bases; unmatched bases: 12.

This clonotype came up many times. The gene calls are TRBV7-2 and TRBJ2-5; the D gene is possibly TRBD1 (6 bases). Germline CDR1 SGHTA, CDR2 FQGNSA. This CDR3 contains 14 residues. The V end was cut by 5 bases, the J end by 5 bases, with 15 bases between. The CDR3 nucleotides read TGTGCCAGCAGCCTGCAGGGGTCGGGGGAGACCCAGTACTTC. Translation gives CASSLQGSGETQYF. Together with reference TRBV7-2 and TRBJ2-5, the CDR3 gives the full variable domain: GAGVSQSPSNKVTEKGKDVELRCDPISGHTALYWYRQSLGQGLEFLIYFQGNSAPDKSGLPSDRFSAERTGGSVSTLTIQRTQQEDSAVYLCASSLQGSGETQYFGPGTRLLVL.

This clonotype was seen only once. A much larger clone differs by one base, so this may be a read error. The chain combines TRBV6-1 with TRBJ2-2; 11 bases are a match to TRBD2. The CDR3 covers 16 residues. The germline V gene has CDR1 MNHNS and CDR2 SASEGT. Trimming cost V 7 bases and J 5 bases; bases outside gene matches: 9. Here the CDR3 DNA reads TGTGCCAGCAACTCGCGACTAGCGGGAATTACCGGGGAGCTGTTTTTT. Translation: CASNSRLAGITGELFF.

Here the CDR3 reads CASSPGTGGRDTQYF. CDR3 bases: TGTGCCAGCAGCCCCGGGACAGGGGGTAGGGATACGCAGTATTTT. The chain recombines TRBV7-3 with TRBJ2-3, with TRBD1 identical over 11 bases. The V segment lost 5 bases and the J segment 6 bases; nucleotides outside the gene matches: 7. The CDR3 covers 15 residues. Germline CDR1 is SGHTA and CDR2 is FQGTGA.

This clonotype was counted at least ten times. This CDR3 is CASSQSDMYEQYF. Here the CDR3 DNA reads TGTGCCAGCAGTCAGTCGGACATGTACGAGCAGTACTTC. The chain recombines TRBV12-3 or TRBV12-4 with TRBJ2-7; D may be TRBD1 (5 bases). The CDR3 runs to 13 residues. V dropped 5 bases and J dropped 4 bases, with 12 bases sitting between them.

This clonotype was seen ten or more times. The chain carries TRBV2 and TRBJ2-1; D is perhaps TRBD1 (6 bases). Trimming pared 7 bases from V and 8 bases from J, leaving 15 bases between. The V gene's germline CDR1 is SNHLY and CDR2 FYNNEI. This CDR3 has 13 amino acids. The CDR3 reads CASIRTVSDEQFF. The CDR3 DNA follows: TGTGCCAGCATTAGGACAGTCTCGGATGAGCAGTTCTTC.

This clonotype was observed at least ten times. V usage is TRBV9 and J usage is TRBJ2-5; 9 positions match TRBD2. The CDR3 has 17 residues. Looked up from germline, CDR1 is SGDLS and CDR2 is YYNGEE. Trimming at V came to 0 bases and at J to 1 base, leaving 7 bases not matched to a gene. This CDR3 is CASSVGGGTSFQETQYF. The CDR3 nucleotides read TGTGCCAGCAGCGTAGGCGGAGGGACTAGCTTCCAAGAGACCCAGTACTTC.

The rearrangement uses TRBV7-2 and TRBJ2-7, with 12 nucleotides matching TRBD2. The V segment lost 5 bases and the J segment 5 bases; nucleotides outside the gene matches: 10. The germline gives CDR1 SGHTA, CDR2 FQGNSA. The CDR3 totals 16 residues. The CDR3 bases are TGTGCCAGCAGCCGACTAGCGGGAGATCGAGGCAACGAGCAGTACTTC. Amino acids: CASSRLAGDRGNEQYF.

This clonotype was seen many times. The gene calls are TRBV11-2 and TRBJ2-3; no reliable D call. The V gene's germline CDR1 is SGHAT and CDR2 FQNNGV. V lost 3 bases and J 11 bases, leaving 27 bases between the germline ends. This CDR3 is built from 17 residues. The CDR3 sequence is CASSFGFAGSIRRMQYF. CDR3 nucleotides: TGTGCCAGCAGCTTTGGATTTGCAGGCTCTATACGTCGGATGCAGTATTTT.

This clonotype was observed at least ten times. A read error may explain this, as a much larger clone is one base away. The chain is built from TRBV9 and TRBJ2-6; D is possibly TRBD1 (5 bases). CDR1 is SGDLS and CDR2 is YYNGEE in the germline V gene. The CDR3 length is 16 residues. The CDR3 is CASSVEGESGANALTF. The CDR3 DNA sequence: TGTGCCAGCAGCGTAGAAGGAGAATCTGGGGCCAACGCCCTGACTTTC. The whole variable domain, remainder taken from reference TRBV9 and TRBJ2-6, is DSGVTQTPKHLITATGQRVTLRCSPRSGDLSVYWYQQSLDQGLQFLIQYYNGEERAKGNILERFSAQQFPDLHSELNLSSLELGDSALYFCASSVEGESGANALTFGAGSRLTVL.

This clonotype was found many times. V usage is TRBV7-9 and J usage is TRBJ2-6; possible D gene TRBD1, 5 bases. The germline V gene has CDR1 SEHNR and CDR2 FQNEAQ (reference sequence). Trimming shortened V by 5 bases and J by 4 bases, and 12 bases separated the two germline ends. The CDR3 spans 15 residues. The CDR3 region is CASSGRAHGANVLTF. Here the CDR3 DNA reads TGTGCCAGCAGCGGCAGGGCGCACGGGGCCAACGTCCTGACTTTC.

Regarding this clonotype: The junction departs from germline at one end; a sequencing error may be responsible. The chain couples TRBV19 to TRBJ2-5; 8 nucleotides line up with TRBD1. The CDR3 contains 16 residues. The germline V gene has CDR1 LNHDA and CDR2 SQIVND (reference sequence). For the CDR3, the DNA is TGTGCCAGTAGTCCTCAACAGGCAGGGGGCCAAGGGACCCAGTACTTC. It encodes CASSPQQAGGQGTQYF.

This clonotype showed up many times. This chain joins TRBV4-3 and TRBJ2-7; 9 bases are shared with TRBD1. Per the germline V gene, CDR1 is LGHNA and CDR2 is YSLEER. The CDR3 loop spans 19 amino acids. Trimming at V came to 0 bases and at J to 1 base, leaving 13 bases not matched to a gene. CDR3 DNA sequence: TGCGCCAGCAGCCAAGATTTAATGCGGACAGGGGATAGGTCCTACGAGCAGTACTTC. The encoded protein is CASSQDLMRTGDRSYEQYF.

This clonotype has a count of ten or more. V gene TRBV6-1 combines with J gene TRBJ2-5; 8 bases line up with TRBD2. The germline CDR1 and CDR2 sequences are MNHNS and SASEGT. The length of the CDR3 is 14 residues. Trimming at V came to 6 bases and at J to 1 base, leaving 4 bases not matched to a gene. The CDR3 region has the DNA TGTGCCAGCAGGTTGAGCGGGAGCCAAGAGACCCAGTACTTC. It translates to CASRLSGSQETQYF.

This clonotype was detected ten times or more. The V gene is TRBV13, the J gene TRBJ2-7; D assignment may be TRBD1 or TRBD2 (5 bases each). The CDR3 is 14 residues long. Germline V gene lookup returns CDR1 PRHDT and CDR2 FYEKMQ (reference sequence). V shed 1 base and J shed 7 bases, with 14 bases lying between them. The CDR3 DNA reads as TGTGCCAGCAGCTTAGAGGACGGGGCGGGTGAGCAGTACTTC. It specifies CASSLEDGAGEQYF.

The chain is built from TRBV6-5 and TRBJ1-3, with D unclear. The length of the CDR3 is 16 residues. Germline lookup yields CDR1 MNHEY and CDR2 SVGAGI. The V end lost 5 bases, the J end lost 4 bases, and 18 bases lay between the germline ends. CDR3 DNA sequence: TGTGCCAGCAGTCCGTACTCCGGGATCCAAGGAAACACCATATATTTT. It yields the protein CASSPYSGIQGNTIYF.

This clonotype was recorded many times. The chain recombines TRBV2 with TRBJ2-2; 10 bases are shared with TRBD2. V lost 6 bases and J lost 4; bases outside the gene matches: 2. Germline-derived CDR1 and CDR2 are SNHLY and FYNNEI. CDR3 length: 14 amino acids. The CDR3 protein is CASSLAGVTGELFF. The CDR3 DNA is TGTGCCAGCAGCCTAGCGGGAGTCACCGGGGAGCTGTTTTTT.

The CDR3: CASSLARTVNTFF. DNA for the CDR3: TGTGCCAGCAGTTTAGCCCGGACGGTGAATACTTTCTTT. The chain employs TRBV12-3 or TRBV12-4 and TRBJ1-1; D is undetermined. V was clipped by 0 bases and J by 12 bases, with 14 bases between them. This CDR3 is built from 13 residues.

This clonotype was seen ten or more times. V gene TRBV3-1 combines with J gene TRBJ2-2; possible D gene TRBD1, 6 bases. V dropped 2 bases and J dropped 3 bases, with 7 bases sitting between them. The CDR3 has 14 residues. CDR1 and CDR2 from the germline V gene are LGHDT and YNNKEL (reference sequence). In DNA form, the CDR3 reads TGTGCCAGCAGCCAATGGACAGACACCGGGGAGCTGTTTTTT. Amino acids: CASSQWTDTGELFF.

This clonotype was recorded at least ten times. This chain connects TRBV5-1 to TRBJ1-2; maybe TRBD1 (5 bases). V lost 4 bases, J lost 6 bases, and 13 bases lay in between. This CDR3 spans 13 amino acids. Germline lookup yields CDR1 SGHRS and CDR2 YFSETQ. CDR3 in DNA: TGCGCCAGCAGCCCGGGACGGGGGGATGGCTACACCTTC. Amino acids: CASSPGRGDGYTF.